This TCR beta chain was identified during a study of blood T cell repertoires in COVID-19. Data came from immunoSEQ multiplex PCR; TCRdb stores just in-frame clones and leaves some out. The table has roughly 250,000 clones, less than 85% seen once; the top ten hold under 5.5%. The CDR3 covers 15 residues. Germline assignment: CDR1 SGHRS and CDR2 YFSETQ. V gave up 0 bases and J gave up 4 bases; unmatched junction bases: 2. Sequenced input: peripheral blood. The TCR was taken from a woman of 80 years or more with active or convalescent COVID-19. The chain carries TRBV5-1 and TRBJ1-1; 11 nucleotides agree with TRBD1. CDR3 residues: CASSLGGTGGTEAFF. CDR3 in DNA: TGCGCCAGCAGCTTGGGCGGGACAGGGGGCACTGAAGCTTTCTTT.